Reported below is one TCR beta chain. Its recognized antigen is unknown. Qualities for individual bases were not recorded, and no much larger clone is one base off. This specimen belongs to a study of OX40 agonist ivuxolimab in advanced cancers. As for the study more broadly: Ivuxolimab was an agonistic, fully human IgG2 monoclonal antibody directed against OX40 (CD134), a costimulatory receptor. Intravenous ivuxolimab was administered to patients every 2 weeks at six dose levels: 0.01, 0.1, 0.3, 1.5, 3 and 10 mg/kg. Partial responses occurred in three dose-escalation patients: two with cutaneous melanoma and one with hepatocellular carcinoma. Prior anti-PD-1, anti-PD-L1 or anti-CTLA-4 therapy was permitted, and checkpoint inhibitors had been received by about 36% of dose-escalation patients. In the dose-escalation cohort, 82.7% of patients were male, and the mean age was approximately 60 years, with a range of about 23 to 85. The paper covers the monotherapy dose-escalation part of the phase I ivuxolimab trial, which included N ≈ 57 patients. Peripheral TCRbeta sequencing aimed to test whether ivuxolimab altered TCR sequence diversity and caused clonal T-cell expansion. Among the roughly 52 dose-escalation patients, approximately 20 had hepatocellular carcinoma, about 15 melanoma, 9 renal cell carcinoma and 9 head and neck cancer.

To sequence the TCRbeta CDR3 region, genomic DNA was isolated from the sorted cells. The immunoSEQ Assay was used to sequence the TCRbeta CDR3 regions. Entries here come from immuneACCESS through TCRdb and include only in-frame sequences with V and J called. Some clones fail to appear in such tables; in the studies checked, an unresolved V gene covers under half of the shortfall, and the cause of the remainder is unknown. The sample table holds over 65,000 clones, of which 92% were seen once. Of the sample, approximately 0.5% is held by the ten largest clones. The paper's findings and limits, for the study overall: The antigen specificity of the peripheral T cells that underwent clonal expansion was not determined. Low levels of normalized T-cell clonal expansion were also seen in some patients who did not respond. Clonal expansion of both CD4+ and CD8+ blood T cells was observed from baseline to week 6 at doses 0.1 to 3.0 mg/kg. On average, CD8+ T cells showed more expanded clones than CD4+ T cells after ivuxolimab. In partial responders in the 0.1-3.0 mg/kg groups, normalized peripheral clonal expansion was found to be among the lowest, especially among CD8+ T cells.

V lost 3 bases and J lost 6 bases; the stretch between them is 21 bases long. The CDR3 runs 16 residues from the cysteine to the phenylalanine. The retained sequence is limited to the CDR3, 48 bases, with the frame set at the first base. The germline V gene (reference sequence) gives CDR1 as LNHDA and CDR2 as SQIVND. The trial excluded patients who had a history of autoimmune disease or who were on systemic immunosuppression. Peripheral blood for TCR sequencing was collected from all dose cohorts at baseline, on cycle 4 day 1, and on cycle 7 day 1. Samples came from an open-label, multicenter, first-in-human phase I dose-escalation trial of ivuxolimab. The trial enrolled adults with locally advanced or metastatic head and neck squamous cell, hepatocellular, melanoma or renal cell carcinoma. Before TCR sequencing, CD4+ T cells and CD8+ T cells were sorted from peripheral blood as separate populations.

This specimen consisted of CD4+ or CD8+ T cells sorted from blood, obtained in a trial of the OX40 agonist ivuxolimab. The TCR originated in an adult with an advanced solid tumor such as melanoma, head and neck, liver or kidney cancer. This chain joins TRBV19 to TRBJ2-7; the D region possibly corresponds to TRBD1 (6 bases align). The CDR3 region: CASSMVGAGTLREQYF. The base sequence is TGTGCCAGTAGTATGGTGGGGGCAGGGACCCTTCGCGAGCAGTACTTC.